This passage covers 5 T cell receptor beta chains from one sample sequenced in a study of shared clonotypes between healthy human individuals. Positive CCR7 selection of CD45RO-negative cells yielded the naive CD8 cells, and terminally differentiated effector memory CD45RA+ cells were excluded. Using immunoSEQ multiplex PCR, the repertoire was profiled, and TCRdb retains in-frame clones only, with some absent. The table has roughly 2 million clones, about 95% seen once. Sequencing was performed on naive CD8+ T cells sorted from blood. The receptors come from a man younger than 35 in good health.

This clone has only a few counts. This chain uses TRBV4-1 with TRBJ2-2; D is unclear. Germline V lookup: CDR1 MGHRA, CDR2 YSYEKL. The CDR3 length is 12 residues. Trimming took 11 bases from V and 1 from J, leaving 8 bases between them. The CDR3 reads CAADVNTGELFF. CDR3 bases: TGCGCCGCAGACGTGAACACCGGGGAGCTGTTTTTT.

DNA for the CDR3: TGTGCCAGCGCCACCGGAGGGGACAGCTCCTACGAGCAGTACTTC. As protein: CASATGGDSSYEQYF. V gene TRBV7-2 combines with J gene TRBJ2-7, with D perhaps matching TRBD1 (7 bases). Trimming stripped 8 bases from V and 0 bases from J, with 17 bases between. This CDR3 is 15 amino acids long. The germline CDR1 and CDR2 sequences are SGHTA and FQGNSA.

The gene calls are TRBV5-6 and TRBJ1-3, with unresolved D. Germline V lookup: CDR1 SGHDT, CDR2 YYEEEE. The CDR3 extends over 14 amino acids. Trimming took 7 bases from V and 0 from J, leaving 11 bases between them. The CDR3 loop reads CASAIADSGNTIYF. The CDR3 region has the DNA TGTGCCAGCGCCATCGCCGACTCTGGAAACACCATATATTTT.

In the case of this clone: Within the sample, other DNA sequences also encode this same CDR3. This chain uses TRBV7-6 with TRBJ2-7; 9 positions match TRBD1. Looked up from germline, CDR1 is SGHVS and CDR2 is FNYEAQ. V dropped 3 bases and J dropped 0; count of bases not matched to a gene: 0. CDR3 length: 14 amino acids. For the CDR3, the DNA is TGTGCCAGCAGCTTGGACAGGGGCTCCTACGAGCAGTACTTC. Its protein product is CASSLDRGSYEQYF. Looking up the rest from reference TRBV7-6 and TRBJ2-7 gives the full variable domain: GAGVSQSPRYKVTKRGQDVALRCDPISGHVSLYWYRQALGQGPEFLTYFNYEAQQDKSGLPNDRFSAERPEGSISTLTIQRTEQRDSAMYRCASSLDRGSYEQYFGPGTRLTVT.

Regarding this clone: Other DNA sequences from this sample encode an identical CDR3 as well. The V call is TRBV9, the J call TRBJ2-7; 7 nucleotides align to TRBD1. The CDR3 covers 15 residues. V lost 0 bases to trimming and J lost 1 base; unmatched junction nucleotides: 4. CDR1 is SGDLS, CDR2 YYNGEE, per germline. The DNA of the CDR3 is TGTGCCAGCAGCGTAGGGACAGGCCTTTCCTACGAGCAGTACTTC. It is translated as CASSVGTGLSYEQYF. Based on the CDR3 plus reference TRBV9 and TRBJ2-7, the full variable domain is DSGVTQTPKHLITATGQRVTLRCSPRSGDLSVYWYQQSLDQGLQFLIQYYNGEERAKGNILERFSAQQFPDLHSELNLSSLELGDSALYFCASSVGTGLSYEQYFGPGTRLTVT.